This TCR beta chain was retrieved from a study of a mutant IDH1 vaccine in newly diagnosed glioma. Background on the study: Vaccination started 4-6 weeks after radiotherapy alone, or with temozolomide cycles. Treated patients had a mean age of roughly 40 years and a roughly 60% male, roughly 40% female split. Patients' prior therapy spanned radiotherapy, temozolomide, or both; most underwent both.

The length of the CDR3 is 16 residues. Germline assignment: CDR1 LNHNV and CDR2 YYDKDF (reference sequence). The V segment lost 2 bases and the J segment 7 bases; nucleotides outside the gene matches: 10. Time point defined: week 11, during vaccination. In every dose of vaccine, 300 ug of mutant IDH1 20-mer peptide was given alongside topical imiquimod. Patients carried new grade 3 or 4 IDH1-mutant astrocytomas lacking nuclear ATRX. Assay used: immunoSEQ multiplex PCR; TCRdb lists only in-frame clones, some missing. The table shows roughly 48,000 clones, with about 91% occurring only once. In regard to this clone: The antigen is unknown.

Sequences were derived from PBMCs, sampled from a glioma patient whose treatment included an IDH1 peptide vaccine. The sequence was collected from a man aged 45-60 years with glioma. V and J are TRBV15 and TRBJ1-4; 7 bases fit TRBD1. The CDR3 loop is CATSRPTGSDREKLFF. DNA for the CDR3: TGTGCCACCAGCAGACCGACAGGGTCGGACCGTGAAAAACTGTTTTTT.